The following is a T cell receptor (beta chain) sequence with its context. Its target antigen remains unknown. No base-level quality is on record; no much larger clone is a single base apart. The donors were limited-stage small-cell lung cancer patients whose surgical resection took place in Hangzhou, China, between the late 2000s and the early 2020s. Every donor underwent upfront surgery with no preoperative chemotherapy or radiotherapy, and no donor received immunotherapy either before or after surgery. All 19 patients in the sequenced cohort were smokers or heavy second-hand smokers. Adjacent normal lung was collected at least 2 cm from the tumor margin and was morphologically confirmed by two pathologists to be free of malignant cells. The study used multi-region TCR-beta sequencing of resected limited-stage small-cell lung cancers together with tumor-adjacent lung tissue to characterize T cell repertoire heterogeneity. Genomic DNA was extracted from FFPE tissue using the AllPrep DNA/RNA FFPE Kit (Qiagen).

The sample is drawn from a study of T cells and copy number aberrations in small-cell lung cancer (dated by TCRdb to about 2021). With respect to the entire study: Whole-exome sequencing of the same tumor regions was paired with TCR repertoire sequencing so that T cell metrics could be related to mutations and copy number aberrations. Tumor TCR data existed for 16 to 20 patients, while over 12 patients had TCR data covering both tumor and normal tissue. Points the paper makes about the study in general: Every specimen was formalin-fixed paraffin-embedded tissue, a material known to introduce sequencing artifacts. The study was limited by a small sample size because surgical resection is uncommon in small-cell lung cancer, and the findings require validation. Lower T-cell density, richness and clonality were observed in tumors than in adjacent lung tissue, although the difference in density was not significant.

V ends up 3 bases short and J 11 bases short, with an unmatched junction base count of 5. Inclusive of the bounding cysteine and phenylalanine, the CDR3 is 12 residues long. Of the read, only the CDR3 DNA is kept; its 36 bases are in frame from base 1. CDR1 is given as LNHDA and CDR2 as SQIVND, both from the germline V gene (reference sequence). The immunoSEQ hsTCRB Kit was used with multiplexed V- and J-gene primers to amplify TCR-beta CDR3 regions from genomic DNA. Unique DNA barcodes were added in a second PCR, and the samples were pooled together with one negative control and one positive control. An Illumina MiSeq running a 150-cycle paired-end protocol was used to sequence the pooled TCR-beta libraries. The published analysis was carried out like this. Adaptive Biotechnologies processed the raw sequencing data and produced a report containing normalized, annotated TCR-beta repertoires. T-cell density was computed as TCR-beta templates normalized to usable DNA, which was estimated by amplifying housekeeping genes. Richness was defined as the count of unique rearrangements, and clonality was defined as 1 minus Pielou's evenness. What TCRdb holds here is the immuneACCESS table cut down to in-frame rearrangements. Part of the clones is not present; checked against another copy, under half of the missing clones reflect an unresolved V gene, and the others are unexplained. V and J calls and clone size are given by that table; D and trimming were obtained from the DNA. Recorded for this sample are about 2,300 clones; about 80% of them occurred a single time. The ten largest account for roughly 5.5% of the sample.

The V gene is TRBV19 and the J gene is TRBJ1-2; 8 nucleotides in the junction match TRBD1. The TCR sequence derives from a woman aged 45 to 65 with small cell lung cancer. Sequencing was carried out using normal tissue next to the tumor. The CDR3 protein: CASSIRTGTYTF. At the DNA level, the sequence is TGTGCCAGTAGTATCCGGACAGGGACATACACCTTC.